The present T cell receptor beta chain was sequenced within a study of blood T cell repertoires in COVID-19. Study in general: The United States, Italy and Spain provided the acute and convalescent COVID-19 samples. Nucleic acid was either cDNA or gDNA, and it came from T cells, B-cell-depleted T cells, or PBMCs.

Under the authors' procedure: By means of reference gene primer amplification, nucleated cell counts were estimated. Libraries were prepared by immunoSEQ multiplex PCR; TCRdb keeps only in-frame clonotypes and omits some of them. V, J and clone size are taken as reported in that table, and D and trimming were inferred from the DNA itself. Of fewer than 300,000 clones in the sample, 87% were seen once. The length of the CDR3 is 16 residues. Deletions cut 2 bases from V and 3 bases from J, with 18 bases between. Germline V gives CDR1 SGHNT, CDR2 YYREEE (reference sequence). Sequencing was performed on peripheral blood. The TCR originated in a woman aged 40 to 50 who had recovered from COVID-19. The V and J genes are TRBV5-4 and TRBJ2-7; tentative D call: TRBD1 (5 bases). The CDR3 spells CASSFGLTGVFYEQYF. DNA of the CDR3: TGTGCCAGCAGCTTCGGTTTAACAGGTGTGTTCTACGAGCAGTACTTC.